The 3 T cell receptor beta chains below come from one sample, sequenced in a study of blood T cell repertoires in COVID-19. The assay was immunoSEQ multiplex PCR, and TCRdb's table has in-frame clones only and misses some. The profile shows more than 150,000 clones, about 83% of them singletons. Source material: peripheral blood. All receptors derive from a woman aged 18 to 35 who had recovered from COVID-19.

The chain has TRBV12-2 and TRBJ2-7; the D call TRBD1 from the table was never checked on the DNA. TRBV12-2 is designated a pseudogene. The CDR3 contains 16 residues. CDR3 in amino acids: CASRLLSGTGRDEQYF. The DNA of the CDR3 is TGTGCAAGTCGCCTACTCTCCGGGACAGGGCGCGACGAGCAGTACTTC.

The chain joins TRBV4-1 to TRBJ2-1, with TRBD2 matching 10 bases. The CDR3 length is 16 residues. The V segment lost 2 bases and the J segment 3 bases; nucleotides outside the gene matches: 4. Germline loops: CDR1 MGHRA, CDR2 YSYEKL. This CDR3 is CASSQPGTSVYNEQFF. DNA for the CDR3: TGCGCCAGCAGCCAACCCGGGACTAGCGTCTACAATGAGCAGTTCTTC.

This clone was recorded only once. J is TRBJ2-1 and V is TRBV11-1; no clear D. Trimming left V 5 bases short and J 5 bases short, with 4 bases between. Germline-derived CDR1 and CDR2 are SGHAT and FQDESV (reference sequence). This CDR3 contains 11 residues. The CDR3 is CASSADNEQFF. DNA for the CDR3: TGTGCCAGCAGCGCGGACAATGAGCAGTTCTTC.